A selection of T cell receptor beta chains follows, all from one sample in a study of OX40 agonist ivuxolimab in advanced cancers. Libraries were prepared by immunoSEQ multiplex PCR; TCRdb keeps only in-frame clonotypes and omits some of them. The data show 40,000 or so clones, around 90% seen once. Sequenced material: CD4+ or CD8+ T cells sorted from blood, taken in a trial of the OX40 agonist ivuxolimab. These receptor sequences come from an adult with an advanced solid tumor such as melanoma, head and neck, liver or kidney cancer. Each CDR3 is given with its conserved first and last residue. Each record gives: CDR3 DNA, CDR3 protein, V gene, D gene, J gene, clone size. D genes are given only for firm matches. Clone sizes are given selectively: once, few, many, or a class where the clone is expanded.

TGTGCCAGCAGCTTGGTGGGACAGGGGTTGACTGAAGCTTTCTTT CASSLVGQGLTEAFF TRBV5-4 TRBD1 TRBJ1-1 NA
TGCGCCAGCAGTGTGGCCCGCTCTAACTATGGCTACACCTTC CASSVARSNYGYTF TRBV10-2 NA TRBJ1-2 NA
TGTGCCAGCAGCTTAAGTCCCGGGGGGCACTACGAGCAGTACTTC CASSLSPGGHYEQYF TRBV13 NA TRBJ2-7 NA
TGTGCCACCAGCAGAGATCCCGGGAAAACAGGTCGCGAGGGCTACACCTTC CATSRDPGKTGREGYTF TRBV15 NA TRBJ1-2 NA
TGCGCCAGCAGCCAAGAAGGCGGGGTAGACGAGCAGTACTTC CASSQEGGVDEQYF TRBV5-1 NA TRBJ2-7 few
TGTGCCAGCAGCTTAGCCGGATCGCGAGTCTATGGCTACACCTTC CASSLAGSRVYGYTF TRBV11-2 NA TRBJ1-2 NA
TGTGCCAGCAGTTACGCCACAATGAACACTGAAGCTTTCTTT CASSYATMNTEAFF TRBV27 NA TRBJ1-1 NA
TGTGCCAGCAGTTTATCCCTCGGGGGTCGGGAGCAGTACTTC CASSLSLGGREQYF TRBV28 NA TRBJ2-7 NA
TGCGCCAGCAGCCAAGTACAGGGACCTATGAACACTGAAGCTTTCTTT CASSQVQGPMNTEAFF TRBV4-1 NA TRBJ1-1 NA
TGTGCCAGCAGCTTAGAACGACAGGCCCCCTACGAGCAGTACTTC CASSLERQAPYEQYF TRBV11-2 NA TRBJ2-7 NA